The clone carrying this T cell receptor beta chain was detected only once. The CDR3 loop spans 12 amino acids. Germline V CDR1 and CDR2: GTSNPN, SVGIG (reference sequence). V was clipped by 1 base and J by 9 bases, with 13 bases between them. These data are taken from a study of shared clonotypes between healthy human individuals. Produced via immunoSEQ multiplex PCR; TCRdb's table is partial and in-frame only. The sample includes around 2.3 million clones, roughly 95% of them seen just once. This TCR was recovered from a man aged 18 to 35 in good health. Material for sequencing was naive CD4+ T cells sorted from blood. This sample's subset: CD45RA+ positively selected. The V gene is TRBV30, the J gene TRBJ2-7; D call uncertain. The CDR3 DNA reads TGTGCCTGGAGTGATGCACGCCGAGGGCAGTACTTC. It encodes CAWSDARRGQYF.